The sequence of this T cell receptor beta chain was determined in a study of blood T cell repertoires in COVID-19. As handled by the study authors: Estimated nucleated cell counts came from reference gene primer amplification. This table comes from immunoSEQ multiplex PCR, and its TCRdb copy is limited to in-frame clones, with some not included. V and J calls plus clone size are reproduced from that table; the DNA served to infer D and trimming. The sample has 110,000 to 150,000 clones; roughly 87% are singletons. Between the trimmed V and J ends, which lost 3 bases and 2 bases, there was a span of 7 bases. The CDR3 has 13 amino acids. Germline CDR1 is MNHNY and CDR2 is SVGAGI (reference sequence).

The clonotype was recovered from a man in his sixties or seventies with acute or convalescent COVID-19. Sequencing input: peripheral blood. This sequence joins TRBV6-6 and TRBJ2-5; D ambiguous. The CDR3 here is CASSYSPQETQYF. CDR3 DNA sequence: TGTGCCAGCAGTTATAGCCCTCAAGAGACCCAGTACTTC.